A selection of T cell receptor beta chains follows, all from one sample in a study of Graves' ophthalmopathy and Graves' hyperthyroidism. TCRdb called the multiplex PCR reads again in MiXCR, with one record for every CDR3 protein. The data show hundreds of thousands of distinct CDR3 sequences, around a fifth seen once. Material for sequencing was peripheral blood. These receptors were collected from a woman aged 18-29 years with stable Graves' hyperthyroidism. Some clones in this sample may be carry-over from other donors' samples. Both conserved end residues are part of each CDR3. The order of the fields is CDR3 length, V gene, clone size, J gene, D gene, CDR3 DNA, CDR3 protein. A D gene is named only where the DNA matches it firmly. Clone sizes are given selectively: once, few, many, or a class where the clone is expanded.

13	TRBV7-3	many	TRBJ2-7	-	TGTGCCAGCAGCCTACTCGATTCCTACGAGCAGTACTTC	CASSLLDSYEQYF
13	TRBV30	-	TRBJ1-2	-	TGTGCCTGGATAAGGGAAACTAACTATGGCTACACCTTC	CAWIRETNYGYTF
12	TRBV7-8	few	TRBJ1-2	-	TGTGCCAGCAGCTCGGACAGAAACGGCTACACCTTC	CASSSDRNGYTF
14	TRBV6-1	-	TRBJ1-2	-	TGTGCCAGCAGATCTGCAGGGGACGCCTATGGCTACACCTTC	CASRSAGDAYGYTF
15	TRBV28	-	TRBJ2-5	-	TGTGCCAGCAGTTTACCCGGACTTACCCAAGAGACCAAGTACTTC	CASSLPGLTQETKYF
15	TRBV20-1	many	TRBJ2-5	TRBD2	TGCAGTGCTAGTTCGGGGGGGGACGGAATAGAGACCCAGTACTTC	CSASSGGDGIETQYF
14	TRBV19	-	TRBJ2-2	-	TGTGCCAGTAGTATAGCTGGGGTGACCGGGGAGCTGTTTTTT	CASSIAGVTGELFF
16	TRBV2	few	TRBJ1-2	TRBD1	TGTGCCAGCAGTGAAGCCTGGACAGGGAACTTCTATGGCTACACCTTC	CASSEAWTGNFYGYTF
13	TRBV5-1	many	TRBJ1-2	TRBD1	TGCGCCAGCAGCTTGTTACAGGGGACTGGCTACACCTTC	CASSLLQGTGYTF
15	TRBV7-9	few	TRBJ2-7	TRBD2	TGTGCCAGCGCCTCCTGGGAGGGATATACCTACGAGCAGTACTTC	CASASWEGYTYEQYF
15	TRBV6-5	once	TRBJ2-3	-	TGTGCCAGCAGTTACTCGGGCGAGGGGACAGATACGCAGTATTTT	CASSYSGEGTDTQYF
15	TRBV4-1	once	TRBJ2-7	TRBD1	TGCGCCAGCAGCCAGTACAGGGGATCTAGGGACGAGCAGTACTTC	CASSQYRGSRDEQYF
15	TRBV28	-	TRBJ2-6	-	TGTGCCAGCAGTTTATACGGCTCTGGGGCCAACGTCCTGACTTTC	CASSLYGSGANVLTF
14	TRBV2	few	TRBJ1-2	TRBD1	TGTGCCAGCAGTGAGGGACAGATTAACTATGGCTACACCTTC	CASSEGQINYGYTF
15	TRBV2	many	TRBJ1-1	-	TGTGCCAGCAGGGCTAGAGGGGGAGTGGGCACTGAAGCTTTCTTT	CASRARGGVGTEAFF
14	TRBV12-3/TRBV12-4	many	TRBJ2-5	-	TGTGCCAGCAGTTCCTCGGTTAGCGTGGAGACCCAGTACTTC	CASSSSVSVETQYF
17	TRBV25-1	many	TRBJ2-6	-	TGTGCCAGCAGTGAACCCCCTATTAGCTCTGGGGCCAACGTCCTGACTTTC	CASSEPPISSGANVLTF
16	TRBV20-1	-	TRBJ2-5	-	TGCAGTGCTGTGGGGGGAGCGGAATGGGAGTGGGAGACCCAGTACTTC	CSAVGGAEWEWETQYF
15	TRBV7-3	-	TRBJ1-1	-	TGTGCCAGCAGCTTAATGGCCAGATTGAACACTGAAGCTTTCTTT	CASSLMARLNTEAFF
14	TRBV7-2	-	TRBJ2-2	-	TGTGCCAGCATGAGGTCCGCGAACACCGGGGAGCTGTTTTTT	CASMRSANTGELFF
18	TRBV28	many	TRBJ2-7	TRBD2	TGTGCCAGCAGTTTATATTCTATTCGGACTAGCGGGACCCACGAGCAGTACTTC	CASSLYSIRTSGTHEQYF
13	TRBV12-3/TRBV12-4	many	TRBJ1-1	-	TGTGCCAGCACCCCCGGGGGGAACACTGAAGCTTTCTTT	CASTPGGNTEAFF
18	TRBV6-2/TRBV6-3	many	TRBJ2-5	TRBD2	TGTGCCAGCAGTCAAGGACTAGCGGGAGGGCCGGGGCAAGAGACCCAGTACTTC	CASSQGLAGGPGQETQYF
15	TRBV4-1	many	TRBJ1-1	TRBD1	TGCGCCAGCAGCCAGTACAGGGGCGGGAACACTGAAGCTTTCTTT	CASSQYRGGNTEAFF
14	TRBV6-1	many	TRBJ1-3	-	TGTGCCAGCAACCCCACAGTTTCTGGAAACACCATATATTTT	CASNPTVSGNTIYF
17	TRBV11-2	-	TRBJ2-2	-	TGTGCCAGCAGCTTATGGCCGGAACATGCGAACACCGGGGAGCTGTTTTTT	CASSLWPEHANTGELFF
14	TRBV20-1	many	TRBJ2-7	TRBD2	TGCAGTGCTAGAGATAGCGGGACATCCTACGAGCAGTACTTC	CSARDSGTSYEQYF
15	TRBV28	many	TRBJ1-5	-	TGTGCCAGCAGCCTAGGGGCAGTTAGCAATCAGCCCCAGCATTTT	CASSLGAVSNQPQHF
15	TRBV11-2	-	TRBJ2-7	-	TGTGCCAGCAGCGTAAAAACAGGCGCCGACTACGAGCAGTACTTC	CASSVKTGADYEQYF
14	TRBV9	many	TRBJ2-7	TRBD1	TGTGCCAGCAGCGCAAGGACAGGGCCCTACGAGCAGTACTTC	CASSARTGPYEQYF
13	TRBV6-1	few	TRBJ1-3	-	TGTGCCAGCAGTGAAGTGACAGCCTACACCATATATTTT	CASSEVTAYTIYF
15	TRBV19	-	TRBJ1-5	-	TGTGCCAGTAACTTCCAGGGCAATGGCAATCAGCCCCAGCATTTT	CASNFQGNGNQPQHF
16	TRBV11-1	few	TRBJ2-2	TRBD2	TGTGCCAGCAGCTTAATAGCGGGAGTTAGCACCGGGGAGCTGTTTTTT	CASSLIAGVSTGELFF
14	TRBV25-1	few	TRBJ1-2	TRBD1	TGTGCCAGCAGTGCCAGACAGGGGAACGATGGCTACACCTTC	CASSARQGNDGYTF
13	TRBV7-8	few	TRBJ2-3	-	TGTGCCAGCAGCCCAAAGCGGTCAGATACGCAGTATTTT	CASSPKRSDTQYF
14	TRBV28	many	TRBJ2-7	-	TGTGCCAGCAGTTTACAGCGGAGGGACCACGAGCAGTACTTC	CASSLQRRDHEQYF
14	TRBV6-5	-	TRBJ1-2	TRBD1	TGTGCCAGCAGTTACCCGACAGGGACTGATGGCTACACCTTC	CASSYPTGTDGYTF
15	TRBV7-2	many	TRBJ1-5	-	TGTGCCAGCAGCCCCAGGGGCGGGGGCAATCAGCCCCAGCATTTT	CASSPRGGGNQPQHF
14	TRBV4-1	many	TRBJ1-2	-	TGCGCCAGCAGCCAAGAGGTGGACGGCTATGGCTACACCTTC	CASSQEVDGYGYTF
14	TRBV6-1	-	TRBJ2-7	TRBD1	TGTGCCAGCACCGAAGACAGGGTATACTCCCAGCAGTACTTC	CASTEDRVYSQQYF
15	TRBV12-3/TRBV12-4	many	TRBJ2-5	TRBD1	TGTGCCAGCAGTAACTACAGGGGTCCCATAGAGACCCAGTACTTC	CASSNYRGPIETQYF
14	TRBV20-1	-	TRBJ2-7	-	TGCAGTGCTAGAGGCCGGGTCTACTCCTACGAGCAGTACTTC	CSARGRVYSYEQYF
11	TRBV6-1	many	TRBJ1-5	-	TGTGCCAGCAGTGAATACATTCCCCAGCATTTT	CASSEYIPQHF
11	TRBV29-1	-	TRBJ1-1	-	TGCAGCGCGCCGATCTACACTGAAGCTTTCTTT	CSAPIYTEAFF
13	TRBV29-1	many	TRBJ1-6	-	TGCAGCGTCAAAGCAGGGGTTAATTCACCCCTCCACTTT	CSVKAGVNSPLHF
18	TRBV19	many	TRBJ1-5	-	TGTGCCAGTAGTCTCGGAAAGGGGCAGGGAAAACGCAATCAGCCCCAGCATTTT	CASSLGKGQGKRNQPQHF
13	TRBV7-3	many	TRBJ1-1	-	TGTGCCAGCAGCGTGGAGGCACGAACTGAAGCTTTCTTT	CASSVEARTEAFF
14	TRBV12-3/TRBV12-4	many	TRBJ1-6	-	TGTGCCAGCAGCGGAGGGTTCCCTAATTCACCCCTCCACTTT	CASSGGFPNSPLHF
14	TRBV7-9	many	TRBJ1-2	-	TGTGCCAGCAGCTTAGACGGCTTCGTCTATGGCTACACCTTC	CASSLDGFVYGYTF
14	TRBV18	few	TRBJ2-7	-	TGTGCCAGCTCACCAGAGGGACCCCCCTACGAGCAGTACTTC	CASSPEGPPYEQYF
13	TRBV19	many	TRBJ1-3	-	TGTGCCAGTAGGCGAGGGTATGGAAACACCATATATTTT	CASRRGYGNTIYF
11	TRBV7-9	-	TRBJ1-2	-	TGTGCCAGCAGCTTACTTAGCGGCTACACCTTC	CASSLLSGYTF
23	TRBV10-3	many	TRBJ2-5	TRBD2	TGTGCCATCAGTGAGCCCCCTCCTTCTCTTGCCGGGACTAGCGGGGGGAACCAAGAGACCCAGTACTTC	CAISEPPPSLAGTSGGNQETQYF
12	TRBV29-1	-	TRBJ1-2	TRBD1	TGCAGCGTGGAGACAGGGGCCTATGGCTACACCTTC	CSVETGAYGYTF